This TCR beta chain was identified in a study of T cell clones after liver transplantation. CDR3 length equals 16 residues. Germline lookup yields CDR1 SGHTS and CDR2 YDEGEE. Trimming took 4 bases from V and 0 from J; bases not matched to a gene: 7. This clone was detected once. Libraries were prepared by immunoSEQ multiplex PCR; TCRdb keeps only in-frame clonotypes and omits some of them. The sample shows 7,500 to 9,500 clones, roughly 80% of them seen only once. The V and J genes are TRBV5-8 and TRBJ1-1; 9 bases are a match to TRBD1. The clonotype was recovered from a human donor who received a liver transplant. Sequences were derived from CD8+ T cells from blood, sampled before liver transplant. In nucleotides, the CDR3 is TGTGCCAGCAGCCCGTCCTACAGGGGGCTGAACACTGAAGCTTTCTTT. Encoded protein: CASSPSYRGLNTEAFF.